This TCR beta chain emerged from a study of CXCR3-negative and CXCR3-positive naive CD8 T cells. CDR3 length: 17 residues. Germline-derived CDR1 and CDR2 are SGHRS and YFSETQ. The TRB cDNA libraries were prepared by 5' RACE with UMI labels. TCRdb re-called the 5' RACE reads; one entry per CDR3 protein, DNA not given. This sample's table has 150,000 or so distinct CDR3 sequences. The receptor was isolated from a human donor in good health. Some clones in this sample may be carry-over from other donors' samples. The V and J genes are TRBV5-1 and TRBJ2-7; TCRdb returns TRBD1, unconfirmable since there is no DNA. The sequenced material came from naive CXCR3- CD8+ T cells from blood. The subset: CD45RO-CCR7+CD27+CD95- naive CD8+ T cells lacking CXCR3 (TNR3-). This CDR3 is CASSLYPTGDYPYEQYF. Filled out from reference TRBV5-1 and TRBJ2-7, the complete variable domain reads KAGVTQTPRYLIKTRGQQVTLSCSPISGHRSVSWYQQTPGQGLQFLFEYFSETQRNKGNFPGRFSGRQFSNSRSEMNVSTLELGDSALYLCASSLYPTGDYPYEQYFGPGTRLTVT.